What follows are 10 T cell receptor beta chains derived from one specimen sequenced in a study of OX40 agonist ivuxolimab in advanced cancers. Some clones are missing from TCRdb's copy, which holds only in-frame ones; the method was immunoSEQ multiplex PCR. Here the sample spans under 70,000 clones, around 86% being singletons. Sequenced here: CD4+ or CD8+ T cells sorted from blood, sampled in a trial of the OX40 agonist ivuxolimab. These receptors were taken from an adult with an advanced solid tumor such as melanoma, head and neck, liver or kidney cancer.

The chain combines TRBV6-6 with TRBJ1-2, with 10 positions matching TRBD1. Germline loops: CDR1 MNHNY, CDR2 SVGAGI (reference sequence). The CDR3 spans 15 residues. Trimming removed 4 bases from V and 2 bases from J; junction bases left unmatched: 4. Here the CDR3 DNA reads TGTGCCAGCAGTTCCTGGACAGGGGGGAACTATGGCTACACCTTC. Protein product: CASSSWTGGNYGYTF.

This clone appeared once. The V gene is TRBV9, the J gene TRBJ2-1, with TRBD2 identical over 9 bases. The ends lost 0 bases at V and 8 bases at J; junction bases unmatched: 6. The CDR3 extends over 15 amino acids. Per the germline V gene, CDR1 is SGDLS and CDR2 is YYNGEE. CDR3 coding DNA: TGTGCCAGCAGCGTAGGAGCGGGAGGACACGATGAGCAGTTCTTC. Residues: CASSVGAGGHDEQFF.

The chain recombines TRBV2 with TRBJ1-1, with D perhaps matching TRBD1 (5 bases). CDR1 and CDR2 from the germline V gene are SNHLY and FYNNEI. The CDR3 runs to 15 residues. Deletions cut 0 bases from V and 1 base from J, with 9 bases between. The CDR3 region is CASSEAGTGNTEAFF. In DNA form, the CDR3 reads TGTGCCAGCAGTGAAGCTGGGACGGGGAACACTGAAGCTTTCTTT.

J is TRBJ2-1 and V is TRBV9; 11 nucleotides agree with TRBD1. This CDR3 region has 19 residues. The trim removed 0 bases at V and 8 bases at J, leaving 16 bases unmatched. Looked up from germline, CDR1 is SGDLS and CDR2 is YYNGEE. The CDR3 DNA reads TGTGCCAGCAGCGTAGGGGTAGGGACAGGGGGTCAAAAATGGGATGAGCAGTTCTTC. Its protein product is CASSVGVGTGGQKWDEQFF.

This chain connects TRBV18 to TRBJ2-4; D ambiguous. The germline V gene has CDR1 KGHSH and CDR2 LQKENI. The CDR3 is 12 amino acids. The V end was cut by 3 bases, the J end by 5 bases, with 5 bases between. CDR3: CASSPDQNIQYF. DNA for the CDR3: TGTGCCAGCTCACCTGATCAAAACATTCAGTACTTC.

The chain has TRBV6-1 and TRBJ1-4; possible D gene TRBD1, 5 bases. CDR1 is MNHNS and CDR2 is SASEGT in the germline V gene. There are 14 residues in the CDR3. Trimming removed 5 bases at V and 7 bases at J, with 14 bases between. CDR3 residues: CASSWARDSEKLFF. CDR3 bases: TGTGCCAGCAGTTGGGCCAGGGATAGTGAAAAACTGTTTTTT.

The gene calls are TRBV7-3 and TRBJ2-3; D possibly corresponds to TRBD1 (5 bases). The CDR3 totals 13 residues. V was trimmed by 4 bases and J by 5 bases, leaving 10 bases between them. Germline CDR1 reads SGHTA; CDR2 reads FQGTGA. DNA of the CDR3: TGTGCCAGCAGCTGGGGCCAGAGAGATACGCAGTATTTT. Its translation: CASSWGQRDTQYF.

This clone is judged medium-sized (0.01 to 0.1%). The V gene is TRBV6-6, the J gene TRBJ2-7; the D gene is possibly TRBD1 (6 bases). The CDR3 has 13 residues. Trimming cost V 5 bases and J 7 bases, with 15 bases left between them. From germline, CDR1 is MNHNY and CDR2 SVGAGI (reference sequence). The CDR3 DNA reads as TGTGCCAGCAGTACCACAGGGATCGGTGAGCAGTACTTC. Its protein product is CASSTTGIGEQYF.

Only a few counts were recorded for this clone. This chain joins TRBV7-2 and TRBJ2-3, with 7 bases that match TRBD2. The junction had 6 bases not matched to a gene; V was cut back by 2 bases and J by 1 base. Germline V gene sequence: CDR1 SGHTA, CDR2 FQGNSA. The CDR3 contains 16 residues. DNA of the CDR3: TGTGCCAGCAGCTTATGGGAGGGGTGGGGCACAGATACGCAGTATTTT. It translates to CASSLWEGWGTDTQYF.

The V call is TRBV5-1, the J call TRBJ2-7; 7 bases align to TRBD1. The CDR3 has 14 residues. Germline-derived CDR1 and CDR2 are SGHRS and YFSETQ. V shed 4 bases, J shed 2 bases, and the junction held 6 bases outside the gene matches. DNA of the CDR3: TGCGCCAGCAGCCCAGGGACAGAAACCTACGAGCAGTACTTC. It yields the protein CASSPGTETYEQYF.